This TCR beta chain emerged from a study of regulatory T cells in long-lasting Graves disease. Study-wide results and caveats: TCR diversity in persistent Graves' patients was below that of newly diagnosed ones.

The CDR3 extends over 16 amino acids. The germline gives CDR1 SGHNT, CDR2 YYREEE (reference sequence). The ends lost 4 bases at V and 0 bases at J; junction bases unmatched: 5. Sequencing libraries for TCR beta were prepared with iRepertoire HTBI primers and Arm-PCR of CDR3 regions. TCRdb recomputed calls from the multiplex PCR reads with MiXCR, one row per CDR3 protein. The profile shows fewer than 650,000 distinct CDR3 sequences, roughly 15% of them singletons. As to time point: newly diagnosed GD, antithyroid drugs for less than 3 months. The TCR library was made from RNA that had been extracted from PBMCs in TRIzol. Nine milliliters of peripheral blood were taken and placed in EDTA tubes. A few counts support this clonotype. Its specificity is unknown. The data were also submitted as part of a second study, on T cells in Graves' hyperthyroidism and ophthalmopathy. That paper states: Diagnostic assessment was based on clinical symptoms, serum thyroxine and TRAb, thyroid ultrasound and orbital computed tomography.

The sequence was obtained from a woman aged 25 to 45 with Graves disease. The chain couples TRBV5-4 to TRBJ2-2, with 8 bases matching TRBD1. Sample: peripheral blood mononuclear cells (PBMCs), taken at new diagnosis, from a patient treated with antithyroid drugs. The CDR3 protein is CASSPLTGANTGELFF. The CDR3 nucleotides are TGTGCCAGCAGCCCATTGACAGGGGCGAACACCGGGGAGCTGTTTTTT.